Below are 30 T cell receptor beta chains sequenced from a single sample in a study of cytomegalovirus exposure and HLA in healthy donors. The PCR contained 60 Vbeta and 13 Jbeta primers. The method was immunoSEQ multiplex PCR; TCRdb's version includes in-frame clones alone and lacks a portion of them. The table lists more than 70,000 clones, with about 1.5% in the top ten. The sample comprised PBMCs. Receptors originate from a woman in her sixties or seventies in good health and CMV-seronegative.

The rearrangement joins TRBV4-1 to TRBJ1-2; TRBD1 aligns across 8 bases. The CDR3 is made up of 15 amino acids. The germline V gene encodes CDR1 MGHRA and CDR2 YSYEKL. V gave up 1 base and J gave up 4 bases; unmatched junction bases: 5. CDR3 sequence reads: CASSQVGQGRYGYTF. The CDR3 DNA reads as TGCGCCAGCAGCCAAGTCGGACAGGGCCGCTATGGCTACACCTTC.

CDR3 region: CASSPLRGAGTEAFF. In nucleotides, the CDR3 is TGTGCCAGCTCACCTTTACGGGGGGCGGGCACTGAAGCTTTCTTT. The chain links TRBV18 to TRBJ1-1; possibly TRBD1 for D (6 bases). There are 15 residues in the CDR3. V lost 3 bases, J lost 4 bases, and 15 bases lay in between. Per germline, CDR1 KGHSH and CDR2 LQKENI.

The chain couples TRBV4-2 to TRBJ2-1; D ambiguous. V shed 1 base and J shed 0 bases, with 7 bases lying between them. The CDR3 has 15 amino acids. The germline V gene has CDR1 LGHNA and CDR2 YNFKEQ. The CDR3 is CASSQVLSSYNEQFF. The CDR3 bases are TGTGCCAGCAGCCAAGTTCTGAGCTCCTACAATGAGCAGTTCTTC.

The chain is built from TRBV23-1 and TRBJ2-1; D may be TRBD1 (6 bases). TRBV23-1 falls under the ORF class, with uncertain function. Trimming pared 8 bases from V and 4 bases from J, leaving 12 bases between. CDR3 length: 13 amino acids. The CDR3 sequence: CASWDTRYNEQFF. CDR3 coding DNA: TGCGCCAGCTGGGACACGAGATACAATGAGCAGTTCTTC.

V gene TRBV2 combines with J gene TRBJ1-3, with 7 bases matching TRBD1. V gave up 7 bases and J gave up 1 base; unmatched junction bases: 4. CDR1 and CDR2 (germline): SNHLY, FYNNEI. The CDR3 sequence is 14 residues long. The CDR3: CASISGGSGNTIYF. The CDR3 bases are TGTGCCAGCATCTCAGGGGGTTCTGGAAACACCATATATTTT.

The chain uses TRBV27 and TRBJ2-7; 11 nucleotides line up with TRBD2. Per germline, CDR1 MNHEY and CDR2 SMNVEV (reference sequence). CDR3 length: 15 residues. With V trimmed by 4 bases and J by 3 bases, 5 bases remained unmatched. In DNA, the CDR3 is TGTGCCAGCAGTTATCCTAGCGGGGGGATCTACGAGCAGTACTTC. Residues: CASSYPSGGIYEQYF.

The J gene is TRBJ1-2, the V gene TRBV6-5, with 8 bases identical to TRBD1. From germline, CDR1 is MNHEY and CDR2 SVGAGI. V trimming: 6 bases; J trimming: 6 bases; junction bases outside the gene matches: 12. The length of the CDR3 is 15 residues. CDR3 in DNA: TGTGCCAGCAGCTTTCTTCAGGGGGCACTTGATGGCTACACCTTC. Amino acid sequence: CASSFLQGALDGYTF.

This rearrangement joins TRBV4-1 to TRBJ1-3; D ambiguous. This CDR3 region has 17 residues. Germline CDR1 is MGHRA and CDR2 is YSYEKL. V lost 5 bases to trimming and J lost 2 bases, with 19 bases between them. The CDR3, as DNA: TGCGCCAGCAGCATATTCTCGGCAGGATCTGCTGGAAACACCATATATTTT. As protein: CASSIFSAGSAGNTIYF.

V and J are TRBV6-1 and TRBJ2-7; TRBD1 matches 7 bases. After removal of 4 bases from V and 1 base from J, the junction contained 7 bases not matched to a gene. This CDR3 spans 15 amino acids. CDR1 and CDR2 (germline): MNHNS, SASEGT. The chain's CDR3 is CASSGSKQGSYEQYF. CDR3 sequence (DNA): TGTGCCAGCAGTGGAAGTAAACAGGGGTCCTACGAGCAGTACTTC.

The V gene is TRBV6-6, the J gene TRBJ2-7, with TRBD2 identical over 8 bases. This CDR3 comprises 14 residues. The V gene end was trimmed by 0 bases and the J gene end by 3 bases; junction bases not matched to a gene: 1. Germline V gene lookup returns CDR1 MNHNY and CDR2 SVGAGI (reference sequence). The CDR3 is CASSYSSGSYEQYF. The CDR3 DNA reads TGTGCCAGCAGTTACTCGAGCGGGAGCTACGAGCAGTACTTC.

The gene calls are TRBV29-1 and TRBJ2-2; TRBD1 aligns across 8 bases. Germline lookup yields CDR1 SQVTM and CDR2 ANQGSEA. The CDR3 has 15 residues. V was clipped by 3 bases and J by 7 bases; unmatched bases: 10. CDR3 amino acids: CSVDLTGGVNGELFF. DNA of the CDR3: TGCAGCGTTGACCTTACAGGGGGAGTCAACGGGGAGCTGTTTTTT.

The gene calls are TRBV28 and TRBJ2-3, with no clear D. The V gene lost 6 bases and the J gene lost 2 bases, with 15 bases spanning the gap. The CDR3 totals 15 residues. Per the germline V gene, CDR1 is MDHEN and CDR2 is SYDVKM. The CDR3 sequence: CASRGEGTVTDTQYF. In DNA form, the CDR3 reads TGTGCCAGCAGGGGCGAAGGTACAGTCACAGATACGCAGTATTTT.

The chain links TRBV6-6 to TRBJ1-1; no firm D call. Trimming removed 1 base at V and 0 bases at J, with 3 bases between. This CDR3 spans 13 amino acids. Per the germline V gene, CDR1 is MNHNY and CDR2 is SVGAGI (reference sequence). In nucleotides, the CDR3 is TGTGCCAGCAGTTACTTCATGAACACTGAAGCTTTCTTT. It encodes CASSYFMNTEAFF.

CDR3 bases: TGTGCCTGGAGTGTACTTGAGAGAAACACTGAAGCTTTCTTT. This translates into CAWSVLERNTEAFF. This chain links TRBV30 with TRBJ1-1; no firm D call. The ends were cut back, 0 bases at V and 2 bases at J, with 10 bases in the middle. CDR1 and CDR2 from the germline V gene are GTSNPN and SVGIG (reference sequence). This CDR3 is 14 amino acids long.

The chain links TRBV5-1 to TRBJ1-2, with TRBD1 identical over 10 bases. Germline V lookup: CDR1 SGHRS, CDR2 YFSETQ. The CDR3 loop spans 14 amino acids. After removal of 4 bases from V and 7 bases from J, the junction contained 7 bases not matched to a gene. The CDR3 coding sequence is TGCGCCAGCAGCCCTGGACAGGGGGGGGTTGGCTACACCTTC. Encoded protein: CASSPGQGGVGYTF.

The J gene is TRBJ2-2, the V gene TRBV5-6; tentative D call: TRBD2 (5 bases). Germline V gene sequence: CDR1 SGHDT, CDR2 YYEEEE. The CDR3 totals 16 residues. V lost 5 bases and J 0 bases, leaving 14 bases between the germline ends. As DNA, the CDR3 is TGTGCCAGCAGTTCCACGCCCGGGACGAACACCGGGGAGCTGTTTTTT. It codes for CASSSTPGTNTGELFF.

The chain couples TRBV7-2 to TRBJ2-6, with 12 bases that match TRBD2. V lost 1 base to trimming and J lost 2 bases; unmatched junction nucleotides: 0. This CDR3 is 17 amino acids long. CDR1 and CDR2 from the germline V gene are SGHTA and FQGNSA. The DNA of the CDR3 is TGTGCCAGCAGCTTAGGGACTAGCGGGACTGGGGCCAACGTCCTGACTTTC. Translating gives CASSLGTSGTGANVLTF.

The chain's CDR3 is CASSSPTGHNTIYF. The CDR3, as DNA: TGTGCCAGCAGCTCACCGACAGGGCATAACACCATATATTTT. The chain couples TRBV7-6 to TRBJ1-3, with 7 bases that match TRBD1. Germline-derived CDR1 and CDR2 are SGHVS and FNYEAQ. After removal of 4 bases from V and 7 bases from J, the junction contained 7 bases not matched to a gene. The CDR3 consists of 14 residues.

This clone is labeled medium-sized based on frequency. This chain joins TRBV10-3 and TRBJ1-4; D remains unclear. The germline V gene has CDR1 ENHRY and CDR2 SYGVKD. The CDR3 has 15 residues. Trimming shortened V by 3 bases and J by 0 bases, and 8 bases separated the two germline ends. CDR3 bases: TGTGCCATCAGTGATAGCAGAACAACTAATGAAAAACTGTTTTTT. Protein product: CAISDSRTTNEKLFF.

The J gene is TRBJ2-5, the V gene TRBV11-3, with TRBD2 identical over 12 bases. Near its end, the DNA agrees better with TRBJ2-7, so the J call may be wrong. The CDR3 runs to 17 residues. The germline gives CDR1 SGHNT, CDR2 YENEEA. The CDR3 DNA is TGTGCCAGCAGGTCCCCGACTAGCGGGGGCTACTCCTACGAGCAGTACTTC. Protein: CASRSPTSGGYSYEQYF.

The chain employs TRBV11-3 and TRBJ2-3; 8 positions agree with TRBD2. Germline assignment: CDR1 SGHNT and CDR2 YENEEA. Trimming removed 5 bases from V and 3 bases from J; junction bases left unmatched: 4. This CDR3 has 14 amino acids. The CDR3 DNA reads as TGTGCCAGCAGCACCCGACTAGCGACAGATACGCAGTATTTT. Its protein product is CASSTRLATDTQYF.

The gene calls are TRBV5-6 and TRBJ2-7; TRBD2 might be the D (6 bases). This CDR3 region has 15 residues. V was pared by 0 bases and J by 2 bases, with 12 bases between. The germline gives CDR1 SGHDT, CDR2 YYEEEE. CDR3 coding DNA: TGTGCCAGCAGCTTGGGGGCGGGGCTCACCTACGAGCAGTACTTC. This translates into CASSLGAGLTYEQYF.

The genes are TRBV7-2 and TRBJ2-7; 7 bases match TRBD1. V lost 4 bases, J lost 6 bases, and 12 bases stayed unmatched. This CDR3 is 15 amino acids long. Germline V gene sequence: CDR1 SGHTA, CDR2 FQGNSA. As DNA, the CDR3 is TGTGCCAGCAGCTCTGTCACAGGGGTTATCTCCGAGCAGTACTTC. It encodes CASSSVTGVISEQYF.

The rearrangement joins TRBV4-3 to TRBJ1-2; no firm D call. This CDR3 is built from 13 residues. Germline values: CDR1 LGHNA, CDR2 YSLEER. The V and J ends lost 1 base and 6 bases respectively, with 9 bases between them. CDR3: CASSQGGFDGYTF. The CDR3 nucleotides are TGCGCCAGCAGCCAAGGAGGGTTTGATGGCTACACCTTC.

CDR3 DNA sequence: TGCGCCAGCAGCCCGGCGAGGAGGACAGGGTTCGGAGAGACCCAGTACTTC. The encoded protein is CASSPARRTGFGETQYF. This chain links TRBV5-1 with TRBJ2-5; 8 bases line up with TRBD1. Trimming took 4 bases from V and 4 from J; bases not matched to a gene: 15. The CDR3 totals 17 residues. CDR1 and CDR2 from the germline V gene are SGHRS and YFSETQ.

The rearrangement uses TRBV7-7 and TRBJ2-1; D is possibly TRBD2 (5 bases). With 11 bases removed from V and 2 bases from J, the gap between germline ends came to 19 bases. The CDR3 has 15 residues. CDR1 and CDR2 (germline): SSHAT, FNYEAQ (reference sequence). The CDR3 is CAFLCSGYPYNEQFF. For the CDR3, the DNA is TGTGCCTTCCTATGCAGCGGTTATCCCTACAATGAGCAGTTCTTC.

This rearrangement joins TRBV7-9 to TRBJ2-7; unclear D gene. Trimming took 1 base from V and 3 from J, leaving 16 bases between them. CDR1 SEHNR and CDR2 FQNEAQ come from the germline V gene (reference sequence). CDR3 length equals 16 residues. The CDR3 nucleotides are TGTGCCAGCAGCTTAGGGTCTGGCGGTCCAAACTACGAGCAGTACTTC. Translated: CASSLGSGGPNYEQYF.

The chain carries TRBV5-1 and TRBJ2-2; possible D gene TRBD2, 6 bases. CDR3 size: 16 residues. Germline loops: CDR1 SGHRS, CDR2 YFSETQ. Trimming shortened V by 7 bases and J by 4 bases, and 20 bases separated the two germline ends. This CDR3 reads CASGPGLVPFTGELFF. CDR3 sequence (DNA): TGCGCCAGCGGCCCGGGACTTGTCCCATTCACCGGGGAGCTGTTTTTT.

This chain joins TRBV27 and TRBJ2-7; 7 bases align to TRBD2. The germline V gene has CDR1 MNHEY and CDR2 SMNVEV (reference sequence). The CDR3 is 10 amino acids. V trimming: 11 bases; J trimming: 9 bases; junction bases outside the gene matches: 7. The CDR3 DNA reads TGTGCCCAATGGGGGGAGGGGCAGTACTTC. Its protein is CAQWGEGQYF.

The V gene is TRBV6-5, the J gene TRBJ1-4; 7 bases are a match to TRBD1. The CDR3 length is 14 residues. Germline assignment: CDR1 MNHEY and CDR2 SVGAGI. J lost 8 bases, V lost 8 bases, and 11 bases had no gene match. For the CDR3, the DNA is TGTGCCAGCGCAGGGGGGACGGGTGGGGAAAAACTGTTTTTT. Protein product: CASAGGTGGEKLFF.